The next 15 T cell receptor beta chains were all read from a single sample in a study of T-cell memory formation after mild COVID-19. TCRdb redid the calling of the 5' RACE reads with MiXCR, one entry per CDR3 protein. The sample holds roughly 260,000 distinct CDR3 sequences, about 17% seen once. The material sequenced was PBMCs or a T cell subset sorted from them (not recorded which). The receptor set was obtained from a young man who had mild COVID-19 (a few samples of this study predate the infection). Cell type and time point are not known.

This clonotype was counted between two and nine times. V gene TRBV7-2 combines with J gene TRBJ1-5; D not certain. The CDR3 totals 14 residues. The V end was cut by 3 bases, the J end by 5 bases, with 11 bases between. In germline, CDR1 is SGHTA, CDR2 FQGNSA. CDR3 DNA: TGTGCCAGCAGCTTCGTCCAAAGTTATCAGCCCCAGCATTTT. It translates to CASSFVQSYQPQHF.

The rearrangement links TRBV6-2 or TRBV6-3 to TRBJ2-5; 7 bases align to TRBD2. This CDR3 comprises 15 residues. Germline trimming cut 5 bases from V and 2 bases from J; bases unmatched to any gene: 8. The V gene's germline CDR1 is MNHEY and CDR2 SVGEGT. The CDR3: CASSGAASGQETQYF. The DNA of the CDR3 is TGTGCCAGCAGTGGTGCGGCTAGCGGACAAGAGACCCAGTACTTC.

The chain couples TRBV29-1 to TRBJ1-6; D is unresolved. Germline V gene data show CDR1 as SQVTM and CDR2 as ANQGSEA. Trimming removed 4 bases from V and 4 bases from J, with 8 bases in between. The CDR3 has 13 amino acids. CDR3 in amino acids: CSVAQQYNSPLHF. CDR3 nucleotide sequence: TGCAGCGTTGCGCAGCAATATAATTCACCCCTCCACTTT. Complete variable domain (other parts from reference TRBV29-1 and TRBJ1-6): SAVISQKPSRDICQRGTSLTIQCQVDSQVTMMFWYRQQPGQSLTLIATANQGSEATYESGFVIDKFPISRPNLTFSTLTVSNMSPEDSSIYLCSVAQQYNSPLHFGNGTRLTVT.

This clonotype was picked up a small number of times. The V and J genes are TRBV5-1 and TRBJ1-1; D is unclear. The germline CDR1 and CDR2 sequences are SGHRS and YFSETQ. There are 14 residues in the CDR3. Trimming pared 5 bases from V and 1 base from J, leaving 12 bases between. CDR3 sequence (DNA): TGCGCCAGCAGTACGACAACCCGGAACACTGAAGCTTTCTTT. It specifies CASSTTTRNTEAFF.

There are a few counts of this clonotype. The chain recombines TRBV6-6 with TRBJ1-3, with TRBD1 matching over 7 bases. V shed 6 bases and J 7 bases; nucleotides not matched to a gene: 3. Germline CDR1 reads MNHNY; CDR2 reads SVGAGI (reference sequence). The CDR3 has 12 residues. CDR3 sequence (DNA): TGTGCCAGCAGACAGGGGTGGAACACCATATATTTT. Translating it yields CASRQGWNTIYF.

At least ten counts were recorded for this clonotype. The rearrangement joins TRBV15 to TRBJ2-5; 9 bases align to TRBD1. The CDR3 loop spans 16 amino acids. CDR1 and CDR2 (germline): LNHNV, YYDKDF (reference sequence). J was trimmed by 9 bases and V by 0 bases; bases with no gene match: 11. The CDR3 DNA reads as TGTGCCACCAGCAGAGATAAAGGGACAGGGTTTTTTTCCCAGTACTTC. Translation: CATSRDKGTGFFSQYF. The full variable domain, with the rest looked up from reference TRBV15 and TRBJ2-5, is DAMVIQNPRYQVTQFGKPVTLSCSQTLNHNVMYWYQQKSSQAPKLLFHYYDKDFNNEADTPDNFQSRRPNTSFCFLDIRSPGLGDTAMYLCATSRDKGTGFFSQYFGPGTRLLVL.

This clonotype appeared many times. This chain joins TRBV7-2 and TRBJ1-4; D is undetermined. This CDR3 contains 16 residues. Trimming removed 4 bases at V and 7 bases at J, with 19 bases between. In germline, CDR1 is SGHTA, CDR2 FQGNSA. CDR3 residues: CASSSFPNSRIEKLFF. CDR3 in DNA: TGTGCCAGCAGCTCCTTCCCTAATTCGAGAATTGAAAAACTGTTTTTT.

The chain joins TRBV2 to TRBJ2-7, with no clear D. CDR1 and CDR2 (germline): SNHLY, FYNNEI. The CDR3 spans 12 residues. The V end lost 6 bases, the J end lost 0 bases, and 6 bases lay between the germline ends. The CDR3 region is CASSVSSYEQYV. CDR3 coding DNA: TGTGCCAGCAGCGTCAGCTCCTACGAGCAGTACGTC.

Here the CDR3 reads CASSESNTEAFF. CDR3 DNA: TGTGCCAGCAGTGAATCGAACACTGAAGCTTTCTTT. The V and J genes are TRBV6-1 and TRBJ1-1; D call uncertain. The CDR3 extends over 12 amino acids. Trimming took 2 bases from V and 1 from J, leaving 2 bases between them. Germline loops: CDR1 MNHNS, CDR2 SASEGT.

CDR3 loop: CSVGLYPQKLFF. DNA for the CDR3: TGCAGTGTCGGCCTCTACCCCCAAAAACTGTTTTTT. The chain joins TRBV20-1 to TRBJ1-4; D unclear. The V end was cut by 7 bases, the J end by 9 bases, with 15 bases between. Germline lookup yields CDR1 DFQATT and CDR2 SNEGSKA (reference sequence). This CDR3 contains 12 residues.

This rearrangement joins TRBV7-3 to TRBJ1-1; maybe TRBD1 (6 bases). This CDR3 contains 15 residues. Trimming took 2 bases from V and 6 from J, leaving 16 bases between them. Germline values: CDR1 SGHTA, CDR2 FQGTGA. In DNA form, the CDR3 reads TGTGCCAGCAGCTTAGGAGGGACAAAAAGGTCTGAAGCTTTCTTT. Its translation: CASSLGGTKRSEAFF. Using reference TRBV7-3 and TRBJ1-1 for the parts outside the CDR3, the full variable domain is GAGVSQTPSNKVTEKGKYVELRCDPISGHTALYWYRQSLGQGPEFLIYFQGTGAADDSGLPNDRFFAVRPEGSVSTLKIQRTERGDSAVYLCASSLGGTKRSEAFFGQGTRLTVV.

J is TRBJ2-7 and V is TRBV6-2 or TRBV6-3, with 10 bases lining up with TRBD1. The CDR3 runs 14 residues. The trim removed 6 bases at V and 5 bases at J, leaving 7 bases unmatched. Germline CDR1 and CDR2: MNHEY and SVGEGT. CDR3 in amino acids: CASRRTGGFHEQYV. The CDR3, as DNA: TGTGCCAGCAGGAGGACAGGGGGGTTTCACGAGCAGTACGTC.

V gene TRBV20-1 combines with J gene TRBJ2-3; 7 positions agree with TRBD2. The CDR3 loop spans 14 amino acids. The J segment lost 5 bases and the V segment lost 3 bases, leaving 8 bases of the junction unmatched. Looked up from germline, CDR1 is DFQATT and CDR2 is SNEGSKA (reference sequence). CDR3 sequence: CSASVDGGVDTQYF. In nucleotides, the CDR3 is TGCAGTGCTAGTGTGGATGGGGGGGTAGATACGCAGTATTTT.

The chain carries TRBV5-5 and TRBJ1-2; D is unclear. The germline V gene has CDR1 SGHKS and CDR2 YYEKEE (reference sequence). Trimming pared 4 bases from V and 4 bases from J, leaving 8 bases between. CDR3 length: 12 residues. Here the CDR3 DNA reads TGTGCCAGCAGCCCAGGACTCTATGGCTACACCTTC. Protein product: CASSPGLYGYTF.

There are many counts of this clonotype. This rearrangement joins TRBV15 to TRBJ2-2; D remains unclear. The CDR3 spans 11 residues. V was trimmed by 4 bases and J by 8 bases, leaving 5 bases between them. In germline, CDR1 is LNHNV, CDR2 YYDKDF (reference sequence). The CDR3 protein is CATSKLGELFF. CDR3 nucleotides: TGTGCCACCAGCAAATTAGGGGAGCTGTTTTTT.